Here is one TCR beta chain with its context. Its antigen is as yet unknown. These data originate in a study of T-cell reconstitution after alpha-beta-depleted transplantation in children. Study-level results: T-cell counts and diversity at one year following transplant were attributed mainly to newly produced T cells.

A TCRbeta library incorporating unique molecular identifiers was prepared. TCRdb re-derived calls from the PCR reads in MiXCR, one entry per CDR3 protein. Of 45,000 to 55,000 distinct CDR3 sequences listed, roughly 8.7% were seen once; the top ten hold 27%. The sample was PBMCs, mostly from graft donor cells, taken 60 days after TCRalphabeta/CD19-depleted stem cell transplant. This sequence originates from a male patient aged 2 to 10 who had a stem cell transplant for chronic granulomatous disease, so the T cells may come from the graft donor.

The CDR3 is CASSSLPPMMNTEAFF. CDR3 DNA sequence: TGTGCCAGCAGTTCCTTACCCCCAATGATGAACACTGAAGCTTTCTTT. The genes are TRBV12-3 or TRBV12-4 and TRBJ1-1; D unresolved. V lost 4 bases and J 0 bases, leaving 15 bases between the germline ends. This CDR3 has 16 amino acids.